One and the same sample provided the 2 T cell receptor beta chains below, sequenced in a study of tumor-infiltrating lymphocytes in primary liver carcinoma. Co-extraction of both nucleic acids (RNA and DNA) used about 18-31 mg of unsorted bulk tissue. Starting from 450 to 500 ng of total RNA, TCR beta cDNA was produced with a primer in the constant region. Three rounds of nested multiplex PCR with slightly modified ARM-PCR produced TCR beta libraries. Use of TRBV1-TRBV30 forward primers with a C-beta reverse primer characterized the first two PCR rounds, which lasted roughly 9 cycles each. TCRdb itself ran the multiplex PCR reads through MiXCR, one entry per CDR3 protein. This sample carries around 26,000 distinct CDR3 sequences, over 65% of them seen once, and the ten largest clones take about half. Material: liver tumor tissue from sampling region 3. Stated subset: tumor region T3, left-lateral pole. These receptors all come from a man in his forties or fifties with primary liver carcinoma and hepatitis B virus infection.

A note on this clonotype: At one end the junction does not follow the germline gene, possibly because of a read error. The chain has TRBV6-1 and TRBJ2-2; perhaps D is TRBD1 or TRBD2 (6 bases each). CDR1 is MNHNS, CDR2 SASEGT, per germline. The CDR3 length is 14 residues. CDR3 amino acids: CASRGTGDTGVLFF. The CDR3 bases are TGTGCCAGCAGGGGGACTGGGGACACCGGGGTGCTGTTTTTC.

This clonotype was counted between two and nine times. The rearrangement uses TRBV10-3 and TRBJ2-7, with 10 positions matching TRBD2. V trimming: 10 bases; J trimming: 7 bases; junction bases outside the gene matches: 19. This CDR3 is built from 16 residues. Germline loops: CDR1 ENHRY, CDR2 SYGVKD. CDR3 bases: TGTGCCACCAGCCGGGGGGCACTAGCGGGATTCTATGAGCAGTACTTC. Its protein product is CATSRGALAGFYEQYF.